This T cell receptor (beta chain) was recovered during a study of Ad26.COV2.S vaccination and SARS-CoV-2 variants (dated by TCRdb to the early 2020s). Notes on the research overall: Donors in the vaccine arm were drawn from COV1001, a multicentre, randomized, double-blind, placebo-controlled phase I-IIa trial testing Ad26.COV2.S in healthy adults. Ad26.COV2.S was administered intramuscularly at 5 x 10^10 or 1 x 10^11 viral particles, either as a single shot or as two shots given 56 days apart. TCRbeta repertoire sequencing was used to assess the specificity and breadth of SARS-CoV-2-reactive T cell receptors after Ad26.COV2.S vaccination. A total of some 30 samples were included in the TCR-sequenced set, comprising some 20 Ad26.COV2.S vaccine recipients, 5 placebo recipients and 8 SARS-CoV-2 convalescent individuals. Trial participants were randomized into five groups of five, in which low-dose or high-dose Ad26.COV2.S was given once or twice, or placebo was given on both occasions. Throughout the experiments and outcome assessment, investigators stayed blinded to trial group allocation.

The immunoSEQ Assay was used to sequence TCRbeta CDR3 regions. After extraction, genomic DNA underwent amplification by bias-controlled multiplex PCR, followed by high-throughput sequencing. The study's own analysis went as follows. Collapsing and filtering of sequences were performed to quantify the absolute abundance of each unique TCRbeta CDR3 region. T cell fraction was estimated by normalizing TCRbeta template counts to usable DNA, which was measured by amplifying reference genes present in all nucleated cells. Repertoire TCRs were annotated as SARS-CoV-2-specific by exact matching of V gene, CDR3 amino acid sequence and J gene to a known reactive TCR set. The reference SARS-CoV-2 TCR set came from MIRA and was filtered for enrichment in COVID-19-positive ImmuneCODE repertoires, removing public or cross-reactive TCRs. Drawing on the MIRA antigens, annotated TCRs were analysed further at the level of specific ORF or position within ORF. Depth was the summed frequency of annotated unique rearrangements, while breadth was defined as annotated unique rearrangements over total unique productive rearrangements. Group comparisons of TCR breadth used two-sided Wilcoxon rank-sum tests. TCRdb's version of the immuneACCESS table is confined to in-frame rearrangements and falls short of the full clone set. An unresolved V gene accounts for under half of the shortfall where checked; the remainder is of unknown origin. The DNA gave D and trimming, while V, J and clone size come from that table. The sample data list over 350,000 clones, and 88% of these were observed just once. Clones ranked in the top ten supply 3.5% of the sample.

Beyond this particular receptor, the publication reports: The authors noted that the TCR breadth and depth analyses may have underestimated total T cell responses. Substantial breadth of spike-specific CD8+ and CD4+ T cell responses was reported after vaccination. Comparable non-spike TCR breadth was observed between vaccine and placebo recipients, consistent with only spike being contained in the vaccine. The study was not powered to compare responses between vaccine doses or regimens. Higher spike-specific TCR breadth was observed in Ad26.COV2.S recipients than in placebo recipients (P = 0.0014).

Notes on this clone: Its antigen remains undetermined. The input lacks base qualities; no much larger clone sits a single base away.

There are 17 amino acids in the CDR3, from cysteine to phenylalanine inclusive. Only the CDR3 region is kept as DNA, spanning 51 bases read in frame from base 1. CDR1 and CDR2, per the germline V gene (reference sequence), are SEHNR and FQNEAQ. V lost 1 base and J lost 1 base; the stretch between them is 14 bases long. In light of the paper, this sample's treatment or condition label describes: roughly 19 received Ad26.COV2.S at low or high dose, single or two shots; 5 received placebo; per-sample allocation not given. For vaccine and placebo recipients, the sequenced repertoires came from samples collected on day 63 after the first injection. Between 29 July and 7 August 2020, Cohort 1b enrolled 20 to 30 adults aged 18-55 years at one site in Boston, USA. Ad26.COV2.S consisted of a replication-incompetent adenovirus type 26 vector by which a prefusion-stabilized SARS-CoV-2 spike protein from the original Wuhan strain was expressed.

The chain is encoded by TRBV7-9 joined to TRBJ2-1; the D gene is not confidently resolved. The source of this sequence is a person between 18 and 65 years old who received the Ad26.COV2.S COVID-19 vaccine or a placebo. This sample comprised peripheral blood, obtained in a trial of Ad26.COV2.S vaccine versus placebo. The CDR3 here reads CASSLDPGPRSYNEQFF. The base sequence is TGTGCCAGCAGCTTAGATCCAGGTCCCCGGTCCTACAATGAGCAGTTCTTC. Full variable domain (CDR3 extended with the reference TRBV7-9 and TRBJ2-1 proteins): DTGVSQNPRHKITKRGQNVTFRCDPISEHNRLYWYRQTLGQGPEFLTYFQNEAQLEKSRLLSDRFSAERPKGSFSTLEIQRTEQGDSAMYLCASSLDPGPRSYNEQFFGPGTRLTVL.